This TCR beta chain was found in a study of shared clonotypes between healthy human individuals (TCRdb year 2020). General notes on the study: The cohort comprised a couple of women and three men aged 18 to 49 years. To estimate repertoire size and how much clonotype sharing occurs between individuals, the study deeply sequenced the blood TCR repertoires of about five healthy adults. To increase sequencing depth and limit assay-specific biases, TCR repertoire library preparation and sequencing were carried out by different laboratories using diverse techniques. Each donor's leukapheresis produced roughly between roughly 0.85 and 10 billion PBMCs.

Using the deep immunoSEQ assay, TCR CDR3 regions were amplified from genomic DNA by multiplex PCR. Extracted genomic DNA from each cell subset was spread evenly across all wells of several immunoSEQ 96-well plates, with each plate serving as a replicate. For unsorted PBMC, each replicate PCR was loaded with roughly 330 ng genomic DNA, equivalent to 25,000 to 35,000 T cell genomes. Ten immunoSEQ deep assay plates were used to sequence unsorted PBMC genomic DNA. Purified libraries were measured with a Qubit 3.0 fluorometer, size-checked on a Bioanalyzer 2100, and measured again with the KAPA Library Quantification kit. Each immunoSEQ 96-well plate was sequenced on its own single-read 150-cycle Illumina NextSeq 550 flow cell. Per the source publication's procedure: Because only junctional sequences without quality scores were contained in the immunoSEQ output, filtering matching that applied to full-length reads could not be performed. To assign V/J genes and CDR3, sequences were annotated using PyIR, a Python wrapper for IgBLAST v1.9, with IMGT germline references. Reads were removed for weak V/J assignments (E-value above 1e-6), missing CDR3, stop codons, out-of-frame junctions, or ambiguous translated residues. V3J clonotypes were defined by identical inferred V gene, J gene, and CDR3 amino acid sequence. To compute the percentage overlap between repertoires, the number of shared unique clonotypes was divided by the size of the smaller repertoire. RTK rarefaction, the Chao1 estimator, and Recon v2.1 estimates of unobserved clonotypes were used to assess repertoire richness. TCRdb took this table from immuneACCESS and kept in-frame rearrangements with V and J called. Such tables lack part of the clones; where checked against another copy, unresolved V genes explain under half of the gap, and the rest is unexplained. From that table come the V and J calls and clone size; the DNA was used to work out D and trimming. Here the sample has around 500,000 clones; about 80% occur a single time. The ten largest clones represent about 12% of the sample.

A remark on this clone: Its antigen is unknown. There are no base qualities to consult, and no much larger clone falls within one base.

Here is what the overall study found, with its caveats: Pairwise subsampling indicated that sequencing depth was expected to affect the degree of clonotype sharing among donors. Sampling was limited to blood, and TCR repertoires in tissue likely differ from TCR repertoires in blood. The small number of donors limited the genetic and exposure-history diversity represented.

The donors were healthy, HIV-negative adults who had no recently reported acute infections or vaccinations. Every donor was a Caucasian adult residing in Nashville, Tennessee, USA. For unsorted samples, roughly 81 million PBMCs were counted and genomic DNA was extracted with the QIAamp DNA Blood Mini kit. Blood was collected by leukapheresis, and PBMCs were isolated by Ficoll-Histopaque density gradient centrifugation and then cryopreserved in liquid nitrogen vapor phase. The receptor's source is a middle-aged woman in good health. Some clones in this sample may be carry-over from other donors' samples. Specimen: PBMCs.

The DNA sequence reads TGTGCCAGCAGGAGGACAGGTGGGACCGGGGAGCTGTTTTTT. Protein translation: CASRRTGGTGELFF. The chain was built from TRBV2 and TRBJ2-2, with 7 bases aligning to TRBD1. Trimming takes 6 bases off V and 5 bases off J; junction bases not matched to a gene: 6. CDR3 length: 14 amino acids, cysteine to phenylalanine. The kept DNA is CDR3 alone, 42 bases in frame from the first base. In the germline V gene, CDR1 corresponds to SNHLY and CDR2 to FYNNEI.